These 15 T cell receptor beta chains originate from one sample sequenced in a study of early stage breast cancer tumors. Clones were sequenced by immunoSEQ multiplex PCR, and TCRdb holds only the in-frame ones, with some missing. The sample holds more than 7,500 clones, around 75% seen once. The sequencing input was normal breast tissue next to the tumor. Receptor source: a person aged 55 to 70 with breast cancer.

This clone has a handful of counts. The gene calls are TRBV2 and TRBJ1-4; D is unresolved. This CDR3 comprises 13 residues. V was cut by 10 bases and J by 4 bases, with 13 bases left in between. Looked up from germline, CDR1 is SNHLY and CDR2 is FYNNEI. The CDR3 protein is CATAGDHNEKLFF. The CDR3 coding sequence is TGTGCCACCGCGGGAGACCATAATGAAAAACTGTTTTTT.

The V and J genes are TRBV6-5 and TRBJ2-2; D not certain. The V end was cut by 0 bases, the J end by 1 base, with 9 bases between. CDR1 MNHEY and CDR2 SVGAGI come from the germline V gene. The CDR3 runs 16 residues. The CDR3 DNA is TGTGCCAGCAGTTACTCGCGTCCTTTGAACACCGGGGAGCTGTTTTTT. It specifies CASSYSRPLNTGELFF.

The chain employs TRBV6-5 and TRBJ1-2; D is undetermined. V was cut by 4 bases and J by 8 bases, with 17 bases left in between. The CDR3 contains 14 residues. Germline V gives CDR1 MNHEY, CDR2 SVGAGI. CDR3 sequence: CASSFLSGISGYTF. The CDR3 coding sequence is TGTGCCAGCAGTTTTTTATCCGGGATCTCGGGCTACACCTTC.

This clone has only one observation. The rearrangement links TRBV11-3 to TRBJ2-1, with 13 nucleotides matching TRBD2. Losses at the gene ends were 1 base for V and 4 bases for J; bases not matched to a gene: 4. Germline V gene lookup returns CDR1 SGHNT and CDR2 YENEEA. CDR3 length: 17 residues. The CDR3 sequence is CASSLVQGLAGYNEQFF. In DNA, the CDR3 is TGTGCCAGCAGCTTAGTCCAGGGACTAGCGGGATACAATGAGCAGTTCTTC.

The chain uses TRBV7-2 and TRBJ2-1; 8 nucleotides line up with TRBD1. Germline V lookup: CDR1 SGHTA, CDR2 FQGNSA. This CDR3 is 15 amino acids long. V gave up 4 bases and J gave up 0 bases; unmatched junction bases: 2. The CDR3 is CASSSGQGSYNEQFF. The CDR3 DNA is TGTGCCAGCAGCTCCGGACAGGGCTCCTACAATGAGCAGTTCTTC. Based on the CDR3 plus reference TRBV7-2 and TRBJ2-1, the full variable domain is GAGVSQSPSNKVTEKGKDVELRCDPISGHTALYWYRQSLGQGLEFLIYFQGNSAPDKSGLPSDRFSAERTGGSVSTLTIQRTQQEDSAVYLCASSSGQGSYNEQFFGPGTRLTVL.

Only one count was recorded for this clone. The chain carries TRBV19 and TRBJ2-1; D is perhaps TRBD2 (6 bases). Germline V gene lookup returns CDR1 LNHDA and CDR2 SQIVND (reference sequence). CDR3 size: 13 residues. Trimming left V 5 bases short and J 5 bases short, with 10 bases between. The CDR3 loop is CASSFLANNEQFF. DNA of the CDR3: TGTGCCAGTAGTTTCCTAGCGAACAATGAGCAGTTCTTC.

The rearrangement joins TRBV6-5 to TRBJ1-1; D uncertain. V was cut by 3 bases and J by 4 bases, with 9 bases left in between. Per the germline V gene, CDR1 is MNHEY and CDR2 is SVGAGI. The CDR3 is 13 amino acids. The CDR3 reads CASSYEETTEAFF. In DNA, the CDR3 is TGTGCCAGCAGTTATGAGGAGACCACTGAAGCTTTCTTT.

This clone was seen a handful of times. The chain carries TRBV5-1 and TRBJ1-1; tentatively, D is TRBD1 (6 bases). Germline V CDR1 and CDR2: SGHRS, YFSETQ. Trimming took 3 bases from V and 6 from J, leaving 9 bases between them. The CDR3 loop spans 12 amino acids. The CDR3 bases are TGCGCCAGCAGCTACGGACAGTCTGAAGCTTTCTTT. This sequence encodes CASSYGQSEAFF. The whole variable domain, remainder taken from reference TRBV5-1 and TRBJ1-1, is KAGVTQTPRYLIKTRGQQVTLSCSPISGHRSVSWYQQTPGQGLQFLFEYFSETQRNKGNFPGRFSGRQFSNSRSEMNVSTLELGDSALYLCASSYGQSEAFFGQGTRLTVV.

The rearrangement links TRBV30 to TRBJ2-7, with 7 positions matching TRBD1. The V gene's germline CDR1 is GTSNPN and CDR2 SVGIG (reference sequence). This CDR3 contains 15 residues. J lost 4 bases, V lost 4 bases, and 13 bases had no gene match. The CDR3 coding sequence is TGTGCCTGGAACAGGCCGAGACAGGGCTGGTACGAGCAGTACTTC. Protein: CAWNRPRQGWYEQYF. The entire variable domain, with the rest obtained from reference TRBV30 and TRBJ2-7, is as follows: SQTIHQWPATLVQPVGSPLSLECTVEGTSNPNLYWYRQAAGRGLQLLFYSVGIGQISSEVPQNLSASRPQDRQFILSSKKLLLSDSGFYLCAWNRPRQGWYEQYFGPGTRLTVT.

The genes are TRBV29-1 and TRBJ2-6; no reliable D call. V lost 4 bases and J 0 bases, leaving 7 bases between the germline ends. The germline V gene has CDR1 SQVTM and CDR2 ANQGSEA. The CDR3 covers 14 residues. The CDR3 DNA is TGCAGCGTTGCATTGGCCTCTGGGGCCAACGTCCTGACTTTC. Translated: CSVALASGANVLTF.

This chain's CDR3 is CASSFAQGTGANVLTF. In nucleotides, the CDR3 is TGCGCCAGCAGCTTCGCCCAGGGTACTGGGGCCAACGTCCTGACTTTC. This chain joins TRBV5-1 and TRBJ2-6; the D gene is possibly TRBD1 (5 bases). With 2 bases removed from V and 2 bases from J, the gap between germline ends came to 11 bases. This CDR3 region has 16 residues. The germline V gene encodes CDR1 SGHRS and CDR2 YFSETQ.

About this clone: The sample has other DNA sequences that encode this CDR3 too. The gene calls are TRBV5-1 and TRBJ2-2; D uncertain. Germline V gene data show CDR1 as SGHRS and CDR2 as YFSETQ. The CDR3 totals 15 residues. Between the trimmed V and J ends, which lost 0 bases and 1 base, there was a span of 7 bases. CDR3 protein: CASSLDRGNTGELFF. The DNA of the CDR3 is TGCGCCAGCAGCTTGGATCGCGGGAACACCGGGGAGCTGTTTTTT.

The chain joins TRBV21-1 to TRBJ2-7; the table's D gene call, TRBD2, was not cross checked with the DNA. TRBV21-1 counts as a pseudogene. This CDR3 contains 15 residues. CDR3 sequence reads: CASRRGAPRVHEQYF. The CDR3 coding sequence is TGTGCCAGCCGGAGGGGAGCGCCCCGTGTCCACGAGCAGTACTTC.

V is TRBV30 and J is TRBJ2-5; the match to TRBD1 covers 8 bases. Germline values: CDR1 GTSNPN, CDR2 SVGIG (reference sequence). The V and J ends lost 3 bases and 4 bases, in that order; junction bases with no gene match: 13. CDR3 length: 16 residues. The CDR3 sequence: CAWRRTGRRAGETQYF. In DNA form, the CDR3 reads TGTGCCTGGAGGCGGACAGGGAGAAGAGCGGGAGAGACCCAGTACTTC.

This clone showed up just a few times. The rearrangement uses TRBV5-4 and TRBJ1-2; D perhaps matches TRBD1 (6 bases). From germline, CDR1 is SGHNT and CDR2 YYREEE (reference sequence). The V and J ends lost 2 bases and 7 bases respectively, with 12 bases between them. The CDR3 is made up of 13 amino acids. The CDR3 sequence: CASSLRTAAGYTF. As DNA, the CDR3 is TGTGCCAGCAGCTTAAGGACAGCTGCTGGCTACACCTTC.